These 13 T cell receptor beta chains came from one sample sequenced in a study of cytomegalovirus exposure and HLA in healthy donors. With 60 Vbeta and 13 Jbeta primers, the PCR was carried out. Sequencing used immunoSEQ multiplex PCR; TCRdb keeps in-frame clones, though not all of them. The sample contains roughly 92,000 clones, approximately 81% of which appear only once. The sequencing input was PBMCs. The origin of the receptors is a woman in her 70s in good health and CMV-seropositive.

The V gene is TRBV5-1, the J gene TRBJ2-5; maybe TRBD1 (5 bases). The CDR3 is 14 amino acids. CDR1 and CDR2 (germline): SGHRS, YFSETQ. Trimming left V 1 base short and J 4 bases short, with 11 bases between. CDR3 sequence reads: CASSLKGQGETQYF. The CDR3 nucleotides read TGCGCCAGCAGCTTGAAGGGGCAGGGAGAGACCCAGTACTTC.

This chain uses TRBV7-2 with TRBJ2-7; D is undetermined. The CDR3 consists of 14 residues. The germline gives CDR1 SGHTA, CDR2 FQGNSA. V was pared by 5 bases and J by 2 bases, with 13 bases between. CDR3 loop: CASSPPLRPYEQYF. The CDR3 nucleotides read TGTGCCAGCAGCCCTCCCCTACGTCCCTACGAGCAGTACTTC.

The rearrangement links TRBV9 to TRBJ2-4; 7 positions match TRBD1. The V gene end was trimmed by 4 bases and the J gene end by 8 bases; junction bases not matched to a gene: 12. The CDR3 is 15 amino acids. Germline V CDR1 and CDR2: SGDLS, YYNGEE. CDR3 bases: TGTGCCAGCAGCCCGGCGGACAGGTTGACGGACATTCAGTACTTC. This encodes CASSPADRLTDIQYF.

The chain combines TRBV9 with TRBJ2-7; 9 bases agree with TRBD1. From germline, CDR1 is SGDLS and CDR2 YYNGEE. The CDR3 consists of 14 residues. The ends lost 4 bases at V and 6 bases at J; junction bases unmatched: 8. As DNA, the CDR3 is TGTGCCAGCAGCCCTGGGACAGGGTCCGTCGAGCAGTACTTC. It is translated as CASSPGTGSVEQYF.

The chain employs TRBV5-6 and TRBJ1-5; D possibly corresponds to TRBD1 (5 bases). Trimming cost V 0 bases and J 5 bases, with 12 bases left between them. The CDR3 length is 15 residues. Germline V gene sequence: CDR1 SGHDT, CDR2 YYEEEE. The DNA of the CDR3 is TGTGCCAGCAGCTTGGGGGGCGTTGGTTATCAGCCCCAGCATTTT. It specifies CASSLGGVGYQPQHF.

This clone is labeled as medium-sized. The CDR3 loop is CASSLGLGRGDEKLFF. As DNA, the CDR3 is TGCGCCAGCAGCTTAGGGCTGGGCAGGGGTGATGAAAAACTGTTTTTT. The chain is built from TRBV5-1 and TRBJ1-4; D is perhaps TRBD1 (6 bases). V was pared by 2 bases and J by 6 bases, with 17 bases between. Germline CDR1 and CDR2: SGHRS and YFSETQ. CDR3 length equals 16 residues.

V and J are TRBV2 and TRBJ1-5, with D maybe TRBD1 (6 bases). The germline V gene has CDR1 SNHLY and CDR2 FYNNEI. This CDR3 spans 15 amino acids. The ends were cut back, 4 bases at V and 0 bases at J, with 10 bases in the middle. As DNA, the CDR3 is TGTGCCAGCAGTGTAAACAGGGATAGCAATCAGCCCCAGCATTTT. Translating gives CASSVNRDSNQPQHF.

The CDR3 region is CASSLEVGYPGELFF. The DNA for the CDR3 is TGCGCCAGCAGCTTGGAAGTCGGGTACCCCGGGGAGCTGTTTTTT. V gene TRBV5-1 combines with J gene TRBJ2-2; D gene unclear. The V gene's germline CDR1 is SGHRS and CDR2 YFSETQ. This CDR3 region has 15 residues. V was clipped by 0 bases and J by 6 bases, with 12 bases between them.

This clone was counted only a few times. The V and J genes are TRBV18 and TRBJ2-5, with 8 bases aligning to TRBD1. CDR3 length equals 13 residues. Germline lookup yields CDR1 KGHSH and CDR2 LQKENI. V shed 3 bases and J 4 bases; nucleotides not matched to a gene: 1. The CDR3 DNA reads as TGTGCCAGCTCACCCGGACAGGGAGAGACCCAGTACTTC. It encodes CASSPGQGETQYF. Complete variable domain (other parts from reference TRBV18 and TRBJ2-5): NAGVMQNPRHLVRRRGQEARLRCSPMKGHSHVYWYRQLPEEGLKFMVYLQKENIIDESGMPKERFSAEFPKEGPSILRIQQVVRGDSAAYFCASSPGQGETQYFGPGTRLLVL.

The genes are TRBV6-6 and TRBJ1-1; the match to TRBD1 covers 10 bases. The CDR3 contains 15 residues. V was pared by 7 bases and J by 4 bases, with 9 bases of the junction left unmatched. Germline values: CDR1 MNHNY, CDR2 SVGAGI (reference sequence). The DNA for the CDR3 is TGTGCCAGCATCCTAAGGACAGGGGGAGGCACTGAAGCTTTCTTT. Encoded protein: CASILRTGGGTEAFF.

The V call is TRBV7-2, the J call TRBJ1-2; possible D gene TRBD1, 5 bases. V lost 5 bases, J lost 1 base, and 8 bases lay in between. CDR3 length: 13 residues. Germline V lookup: CDR1 SGHTA, CDR2 FQGNSA. CDR3 residues: CASSPDINYGYTF. The CDR3 coding sequence is TGTGCCAGCAGCCCGGACATTAACTATGGCTACACCTTC.

The rearrangement links TRBV28 to TRBJ2-5; D uncertain. The CDR3 runs to 13 residues. The V gene's germline CDR1 is MDHEN and CDR2 SYDVKM. Trimming shortened V by 5 bases and J by 10 bases, and 17 bases separated the two germline ends. CDR3 residues: CASSGLPLNDQYF. The CDR3 bases are TGTGCCAGCAGTGGGCTCCCACTGAATGACCAGTACTTC.

The rearrangement links TRBV4-3 to TRBJ1-2, with 7 positions matching TRBD1. Looked up from germline, CDR1 is LGHNA and CDR2 is YSLEER. CDR3 length: 15 amino acids. The V and J ends lost 6 bases and 6 bases, in that order; junction bases with no gene match: 13. The CDR3 here is CASRSPGRGEDGYTF. CDR3 sequence (DNA): TGCGCCAGCAGGTCCCCAGGCAGGGGGGAAGATGGCTACACCTTC.